A single sample is the source of the 5 T cell receptor beta chains below, sequenced in a study of breast tumors, draining lymph nodes, adjacent tissues. TCRdb processed the multiplex PCR reads anew with MiXCR; each CDR3 protein has one entry. The sample consists of about 7,600 distinct CDR3 sequences, over 60% of them appearing once. Input material: tumor-adjacent breast tissue. The receptors originated from a female donor with breast cancer. Some clones in this sample may be carry-over from other donors' samples.

The rearrangement links TRBV7-2 to TRBJ1-2; tentatively, D is TRBD1 (6 bases). Germline loops: CDR1 SGHTA, CDR2 FQGNSA. V was trimmed by 4 bases and J by 4 bases, leaving 13 bases between them. The CDR3 extends over 14 amino acids. The CDR3 DNA follows: TGTGCCAGCAGCTCCCGGGACACAGCCTATGGCTACACCTTC. Translating gives CASSSRDTAYGYTF.

The chain is built from TRBV2 and TRBJ1-4, with TRBD1 identical over 8 bases. Germline values: CDR1 SNHLY, CDR2 FYNNEI. The CDR3 loop spans 16 amino acids. V lost 5 bases, J lost 4 bases, and 9 bases stayed unmatched. CDR3 DNA sequence: TGTGCCAGCAGTTTCAGCTTGACAGGGGATAATGAAAAACTGTTTTTT. Encoded protein: CASSFSLTGDNEKLFF.

This rearrangement joins TRBV7-2 to TRBJ2-7; D is unclear. V gave up 5 bases and J gave up 3 bases, with 8 bases separating them. Germline V gene sequence: CDR1 SGHTA, CDR2 FQGNSA. This CDR3 region has 12 residues. CDR3 residues: CASSQTDYEQYF. In nucleotides, the CDR3 is TGTGCCAGCAGCCAGACGGACTACGAGCAGTACTTC.

The CDR3 DNA follows: TGCAGTGCTGACCCGGGCTCCTATAATTCACCCCTCCACTTT. This encodes CSADPGSYNSPLHF. The chain couples TRBV20-1 to TRBJ1-6; D remains unclear. The V end lost 5 bases, the J end lost 0 bases, and 8 bases lay between the germline ends. In germline, CDR1 is DFQATT, CDR2 SNEGSKA (reference sequence). This CDR3 is 14 amino acids long.

This clonotype is labeled as medium-sized (0.01 to 0.1%). This chain connects TRBV20-1 to TRBJ1-3, with TRBD1 identical over 7 bases. J was trimmed by 4 bases and V by 4 bases; bases with no gene match: 4. Germline CDR1 DFQATT, CDR2 SNEGSKA (reference sequence). The CDR3 runs to 13 residues. In DNA, the CDR3 is TGCAGTGCTATGACAGGGTCCGGAAACACCATATATTTT. Encoded protein: CSAMTGSGNTIYF.